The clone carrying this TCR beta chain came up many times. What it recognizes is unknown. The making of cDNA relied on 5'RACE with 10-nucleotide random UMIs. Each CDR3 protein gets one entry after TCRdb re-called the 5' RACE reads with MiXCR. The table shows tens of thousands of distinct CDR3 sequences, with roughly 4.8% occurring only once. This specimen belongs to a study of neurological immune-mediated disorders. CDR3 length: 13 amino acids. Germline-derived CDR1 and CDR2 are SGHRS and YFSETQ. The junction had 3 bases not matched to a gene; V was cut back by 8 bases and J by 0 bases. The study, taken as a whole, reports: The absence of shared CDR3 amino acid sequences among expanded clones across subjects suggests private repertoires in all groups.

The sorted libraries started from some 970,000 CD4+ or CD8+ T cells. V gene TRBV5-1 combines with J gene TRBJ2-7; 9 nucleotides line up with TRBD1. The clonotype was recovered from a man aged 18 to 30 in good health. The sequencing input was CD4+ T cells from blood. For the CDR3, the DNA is TGCGCCAGTGCGGGACAGGGCTCCTACGAGCAGTACTTC. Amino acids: CASAGQGSYEQYF.